These T cell receptor beta chains were read from a single sample in a study of CD8+ T cells in alopecia areata. Repertoires were generated with immunoSEQ multiplex PCR, while TCRdb's copy carries only in-frame clones and drops some. The sample holds 200,000 or so clones, about 40% seen once. The sequencing here drew on CD4+ T cells sorted from blood, taken at approximately week 37, from a patient treated with tofacitinib. All receptors derive from a human donor with alopecia areata. CDR3s include the opening cysteine and the closing phenylalanine or tryptophan. A D gene is named only where the DNA matches it firmly. A row's size may be missing; if present it is once, few, many or a size class.

v_gene,j_gene,abundance,d_gene,CDR3aa,CDR3nt
TRBV11-2,TRBJ2-1,many,NA,CASSLAWSGTEEQFF,TGTGCCAGCAGCTTAGCTTGGTCCGGGACCGAGGAGCAGTTCTTC
TRBV18,TRBJ2-1,NA,NA,CASSPFQDTYNEQFF,TGTGCCAGCTCACCATTTCAGGACACTTACAATGAGCAGTTCTTC
TRBV2,TRBJ2-4,NA,NA,CASNGQSPLAKNIQYF,TGTGCCAGCAATGGACAGTCGCCCTTAGCCAAAAACATTCAGTACTTC
TRBV4-2,TRBJ2-7,few,NA,CASSQDGSSYEQYF,TGTGCCAGCAGCCAAGACGGGTCCTCCTACGAGCAGTACTTC
TRBV2,TRBJ2-5,NA,TRBD2,CASSDPASGTRGVAPQETQYF,TGTGCCAGCAGTGACCCAGCTAGCGGGACTCGCGGAGTGGCGCCTCAAGAGACCCAGTACTTC
TRBV6-6,TRBJ2-2,NA,TRBD1,CASSWTGPGELFF,TGTGCCAGCAGTTGGACAGGGCCCGGGGAGCTGTTTTTT
TRBV11-3,TRBJ2-3,NA,NA,CASSLLGGTDTQYF,TGTGCCAGCAGCTTACTAGGGGGCACAGATACGCAGTATTTT
TRBV30,TRBJ2-5,once,NA,CAWSPFGETQYF,TGTGCCTGGAGCCCCTTCGGTGAGACCCAGTACTTC
TRBV4-1,TRBJ2-7,few,TRBD2,CASSQRSGGSYEQYF,TGCGCCAGCAGCCAAAGAAGCGGGGGCTCCTACGAGCAGTACTTC
TRBV27,TRBJ1-5,once,NA,CASSLEGGTNQPQHF,TGTGCCAGCAGTTTAGAGGGGGGGACCAATCAGCCCCAGCATTTT
TRBV4-1,TRBJ1-5,NA,NA,CASSQGIGGGNQPQHF,TGCGCCAGCAGCCAAGGGATAGGGGGAGGGAATCAGCCCCAGCATTTT
TRBV20-1,TRBJ2-1,few,NA,CSAFDNEQFF,TGCAGTGCTTTCGACAATGAGCAGTTCTTC
TRBV11-2,TRBJ2-7,NA,NA,CASSLEYAPARVGPSYEQYF,TGTGCCAGCAGCTTAGAATACGCTCCGGCTAGGGTAGGACCTTCCTACGAGCAGTACTTC
TRBV30,TRBJ1-5,few,NA,CAWSGQGNQPQHF,TGTGCCTGGAGTGGCCAGGGTAATCAGCCCCAGCATTTT
TRBV15,TRBJ2-5,NA,NA,CATSRDRGQETQYF,TGTGCCACCAGCAGAGATCGGGGCCAAGAGACCCAGTACTTC
TRBV28,TRBJ2-1,NA,TRBD2,CASSQSGSSYNEQFF,TGTGCCAGCAGTCAGAGCGGGAGCTCCTACAATGAGCAGTTCTTC
TRBV28,TRBJ1-1,NA,TRBD1,CASSVTGWVGKDTEAFF,TGTGCCAGCAGTGTGACAGGGTGGGTTGGCAAGGACACTGAAGCTTTCTTT
TRBV29-1,TRBJ2-5,NA,TRBD2,CSVNLAAGGETQYF,TGCAGCGTTAATCTAGCGGCCGGCGGGGAGACCCAGTACTTC
TRBV9,TRBJ2-3,NA,NA,CASSVGPLPGVTQYF,TGTGCCAGCAGCGTAGGACCTTTGCCAGGCGTAACGCAGTATTTT
TRBV4-1,TRBJ2-1,NA,NA,CASSQPRGGENEQFF,TGCGCCAGCAGCCAACCCAGGGGAGGTGAGAATGAGCAGTTCTTC